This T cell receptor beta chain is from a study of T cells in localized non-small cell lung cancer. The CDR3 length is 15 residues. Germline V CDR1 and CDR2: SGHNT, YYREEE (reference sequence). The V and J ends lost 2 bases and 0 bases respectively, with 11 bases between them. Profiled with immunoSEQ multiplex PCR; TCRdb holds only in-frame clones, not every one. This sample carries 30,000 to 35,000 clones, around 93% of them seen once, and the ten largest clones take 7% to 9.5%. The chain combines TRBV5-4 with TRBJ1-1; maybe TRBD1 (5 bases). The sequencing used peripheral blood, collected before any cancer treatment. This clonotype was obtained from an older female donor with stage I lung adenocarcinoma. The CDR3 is CASSFIQGVNTEAFF. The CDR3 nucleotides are TGTGCCAGCAGCTTTATCCAGGGAGTGAACACTGAAGCTTTCTTT.